The rows below give T cell receptor beta chains drawn from one sample of a study of metastatic and nonmetastatic thyroid tumors. TCRdb used MiXCR to call clones anew from the PCR reads. The repertoire consists of 15,000 to 20,000 clones, with roughly 36% occurring once and the leading ten covering roughly 17%. The sample comprised tumor tissue. These TCRs come from a female donor with papillary thyroid cancer or a benign thyroid nodule (not recorded which). Some clones in this sample may be carry-over from other donors' samples. The CDR3 runs from the conserved cysteine through the conserved F or W. A D gene is named only where the DNA matches it firmly. Clone size is not always given. Where it is, it says once, few, many or a class for expanded clones.

J gene,clone size,CDR3 length,D gene,V gene,CDR3 DNA,CDR3 protein
TRBJ2-2,.,15,.,TRBV6-1,TGTGCCAGCAGTTTCCGGGACTCCTACACCGGGGAGCTGTTTTTT,CASSFRDSYTGELFF
TRBJ2-1,few,14,.,TRBV6-2/TRBV6-3,TGTGCCAGCAGTTACTCGTCAGGGTACAATGAGCAGTTCTTC,CASSYSSGYNEQFF
TRBJ2-1,.,14,TRBD2,TRBV5-1,TGCGCCAGCAGCTTTACGGCGGGAGGGAATGAGCAGTTCTTC,CASSFTAGGNEQFF
TRBJ2-7,few,17,.,TRBV6-2/TRBV6-3,TGTGCCAGCAGCTTGCGAAATAGCGGAGTTCCTACCTACGAGCAGTACTTC,CASSLRNSGVPTYEQYF
TRBJ2-1,medium-sized,13,TRBD1,TRBV7-2,TGTGCCAGCAGCTTAGGCCCGGACAGGGGGCTGTTCTTC,CASSLGPDRGLFF
TRBJ2-7,.,14,.,TRBV3-1,TGTGCCAGCAGCCGGACGACTGGTGGAGGCGAGCAGTACTTC,CASSRTTGGGEQYF
TRBJ1-2,.,13,.,TRBV6-1,TGTGCCAGCAGCTCGCAGCGGGCCTATGGCTACACCTTC,CASSSQRAYGYTF
TRBJ1-1,medium-sized,17,.,TRBV6-1,TGTGCCAGCAGCCTTTGGCCGGCGGGTGGCCCGGGCACTGAAGCTTTCTTT,CASSLWPAGGPGTEAFF
TRBJ2-2,.,15,TRBD2,TRBV9,TGTGCCAGCAGCCTCCTCGGGGGGGGCGCCGGGGAGCTGTTTTTT,CASSLLGGGAGELFF
TRBJ2-1,many,14,.,TRBV13,TGTGCCAGCAGCTTAACCGGGACCCGCAATGAGCAGTTCTTC,CASSLTGTRNEQFF
TRBJ2-5,.,14,TRBD2,TRBV6-1,TGTGCCAGCACCCTAGTAGCGGGGAGAGAGACCCAGTACTTC,CASTLVAGRETQYF
TRBJ2-2,medium-sized,13,.,TRBV5-1,TGCGCCAGCAGCCCGGGGCCGGGAGGGGAGCTGTTTTTT,CASSPGPGGELFF
TRBJ1-1,.,16,TRBD1,TRBV20-1,TGCAGTGCTAGGGGCTCTGACAGGGAATGGAACACTGAAGCTTTCTTT,CSARGSDREWNTEAFF
TRBJ2-3,.,15,TRBD1,TRBV5-1,TGCGCCAGCAGCTTGGTGGACAGGGATGCAGATACGCAGTATTTT,CASSLVDRDADTQYF
TRBJ2-2,.,16,.,TRBV6-6,TGTGCCAGCAGCACGATGAGGGGTCGTTTAATCGGGGAGCTGTTTTTT,CASSTMRGRLIGELFF
TRBJ1-6,.,12,TRBD1,TRBV20-1,TGCAGTGCTCCGACAGGGAGATCACCCCTCCACTTT,CSAPTGRSPLHF
TRBJ2-1,.,14,TRBD2,TRBV18,TGTGCCAGCTCACTAGCGGGAACGGTTAATGAGCAGTTCTTC,CASSLAGTVNEQFF
TRBJ2-1,.,12,.,TRBV12-3/TRBV12-4,TGTGCCAGCAGTTTAGGCAGGGATGAGCAGTTCTTC,CASSLGRDEQFF
TRBJ2-5,.,12,.,TRBV3-1,TGTGCCAGCAGCCGCTCTCCAGGGCCCCAGTACTTC,CASSRSPGPQYF
TRBJ1-5,few,15,.,TRBV6-1,TGTGCCAGCAGTGGAAGGATGGGGCCAGGGCAGCCCCAGCATTTT,CASSGRMGPGQPQHF
TRBJ2-7,once,13,.,TRBV11-3,TGTGCCAGCAGCTACCGGGACGCCTACGAGCAGTACTTC,CASSYRDAYEQYF
TRBJ2-5,.,14,.,TRBV25-1,TGTGCCAGCAGCTTGGTGGGGGGCGGTGAGACCCAGTACTTC,CASSLVGGGETQYF